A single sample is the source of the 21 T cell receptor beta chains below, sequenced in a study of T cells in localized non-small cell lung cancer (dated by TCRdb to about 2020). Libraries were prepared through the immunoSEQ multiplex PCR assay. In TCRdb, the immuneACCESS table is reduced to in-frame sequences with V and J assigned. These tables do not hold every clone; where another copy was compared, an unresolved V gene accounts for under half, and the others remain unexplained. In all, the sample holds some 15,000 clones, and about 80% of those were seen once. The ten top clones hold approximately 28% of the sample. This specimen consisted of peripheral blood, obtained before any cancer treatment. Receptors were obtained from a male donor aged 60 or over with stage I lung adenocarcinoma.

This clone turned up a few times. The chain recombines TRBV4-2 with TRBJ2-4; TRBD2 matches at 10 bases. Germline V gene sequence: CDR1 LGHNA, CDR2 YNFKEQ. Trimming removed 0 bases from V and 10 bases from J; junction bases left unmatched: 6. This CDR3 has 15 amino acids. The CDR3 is CASSQEDSGGSIQYF. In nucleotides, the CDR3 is TGTGCCAGCAGCCAAGAGGATAGCGGGGGGTCTATTCAGTACTTC.

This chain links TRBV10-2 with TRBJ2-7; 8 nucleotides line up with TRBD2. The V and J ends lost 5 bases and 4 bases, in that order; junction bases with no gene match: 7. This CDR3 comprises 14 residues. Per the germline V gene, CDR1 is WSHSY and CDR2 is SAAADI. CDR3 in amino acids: CASSPLAGGYEQYF. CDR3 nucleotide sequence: TGCGCCAGCAGTCCGCTGGCGGGGGGTTACGAGCAGTACTTC.

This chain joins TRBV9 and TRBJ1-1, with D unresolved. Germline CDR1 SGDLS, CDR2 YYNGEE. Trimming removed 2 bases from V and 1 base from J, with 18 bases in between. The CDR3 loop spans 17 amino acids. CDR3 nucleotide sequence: TGTGCCAGCAGCGTCTGCGGTGGTTTTACTCAGAACACTGAAGCTTTCTTT. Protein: CASSVCGGFTQNTEAFF.

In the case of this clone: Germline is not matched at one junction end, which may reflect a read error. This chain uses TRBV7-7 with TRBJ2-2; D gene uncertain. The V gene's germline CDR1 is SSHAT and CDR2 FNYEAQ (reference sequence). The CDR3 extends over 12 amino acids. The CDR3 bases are TGTGCTAGCAGCTTATCAAACGGGGAGCTGTTTTTT. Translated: CASSLSNGELFF.

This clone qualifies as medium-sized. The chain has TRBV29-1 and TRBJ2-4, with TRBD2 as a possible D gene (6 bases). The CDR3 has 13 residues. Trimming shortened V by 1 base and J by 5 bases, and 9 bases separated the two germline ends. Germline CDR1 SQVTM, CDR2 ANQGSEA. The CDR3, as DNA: TGCAGCGTTGAAGGGACTACACAAAACATTCAGTACTTC. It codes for CSVEGTTQNIQYF.

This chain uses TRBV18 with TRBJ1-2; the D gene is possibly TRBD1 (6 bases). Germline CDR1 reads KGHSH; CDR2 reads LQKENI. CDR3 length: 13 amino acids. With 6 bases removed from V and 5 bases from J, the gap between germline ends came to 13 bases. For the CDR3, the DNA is TGTGCCAGCTCCCCAGGGGACCGGTATGGCTACACCTTC. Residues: CASSPGDRYGYTF.

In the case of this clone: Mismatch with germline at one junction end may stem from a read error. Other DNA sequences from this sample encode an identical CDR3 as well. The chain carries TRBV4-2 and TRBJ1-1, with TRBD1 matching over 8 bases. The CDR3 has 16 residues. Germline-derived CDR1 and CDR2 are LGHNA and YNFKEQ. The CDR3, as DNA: TGTGCCAGCAGCCAAGATTTTAGACAGGGGAACACTGAAGCTTTTTTT. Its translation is CASSQDFRQGNTEAFF.

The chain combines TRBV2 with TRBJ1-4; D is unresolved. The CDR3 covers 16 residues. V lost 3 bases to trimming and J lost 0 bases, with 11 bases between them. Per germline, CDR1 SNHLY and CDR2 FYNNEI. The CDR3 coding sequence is TGTGCCAGCAGTGACAGGACGGAACCAACTAATGAAAAACTGTTTTTT. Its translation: CASSDRTEPTNEKLFF.

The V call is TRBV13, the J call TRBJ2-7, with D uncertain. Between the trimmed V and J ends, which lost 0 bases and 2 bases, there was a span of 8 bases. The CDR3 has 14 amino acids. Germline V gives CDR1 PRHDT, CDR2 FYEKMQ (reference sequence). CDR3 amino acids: CASSLGVGTYEQYF. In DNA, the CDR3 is TGTGCCAGCAGCTTAGGAGTGGGGACCTACGAGCAGTACTTC.

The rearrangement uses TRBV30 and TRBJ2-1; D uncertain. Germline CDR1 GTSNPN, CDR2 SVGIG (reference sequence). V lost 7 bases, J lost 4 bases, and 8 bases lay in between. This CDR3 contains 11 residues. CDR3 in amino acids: CALRWYNEQFF. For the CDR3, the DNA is TGTGCCTTGCGGTGGTACAATGAGCAGTTCTTC.

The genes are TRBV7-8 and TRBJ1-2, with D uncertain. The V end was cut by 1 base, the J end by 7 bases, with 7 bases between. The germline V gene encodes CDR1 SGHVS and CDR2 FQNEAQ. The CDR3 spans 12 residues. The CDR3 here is CASSLDTVGYTF. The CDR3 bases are TGTGCCAGCAGCTTAGATACGGTTGGCTACACCTTC.

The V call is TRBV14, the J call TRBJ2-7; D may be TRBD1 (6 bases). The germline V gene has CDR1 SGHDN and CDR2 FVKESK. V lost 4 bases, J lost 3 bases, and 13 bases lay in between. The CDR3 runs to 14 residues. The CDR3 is CASSLVYRDYEQYF. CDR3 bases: TGTGCCAGCAGCCTGGTGTACAGGGACTACGAGCAGTACTTC.

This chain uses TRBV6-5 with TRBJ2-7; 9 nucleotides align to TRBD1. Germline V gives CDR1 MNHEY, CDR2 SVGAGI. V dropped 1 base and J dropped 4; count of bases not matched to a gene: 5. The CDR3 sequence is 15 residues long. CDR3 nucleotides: TGTGCCAGCAGTTACTGGGGACAGGGTCATTACGAGCAGTACTTC. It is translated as CASSYWGQGHYEQYF.

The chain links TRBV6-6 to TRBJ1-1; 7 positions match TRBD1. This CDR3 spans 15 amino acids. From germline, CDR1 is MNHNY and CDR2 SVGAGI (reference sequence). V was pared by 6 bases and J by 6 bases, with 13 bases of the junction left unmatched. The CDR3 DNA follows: TGTGCCAGCAGCTTTAACAGGGGAAGGAGCCCTGAAGCTTTCTTT. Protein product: CASSFNRGRSPEAFF.

CDR3 sequence: CASSPIARSLLKNTEAFF. The DNA of the CDR3 is TGCGCCAGCAGCCCCATTGCTCGTTCGCTTTTAAAGAACACTGAAGCTTTCTTT. V gene TRBV4-1 combines with J gene TRBJ1-1; the D is unclear. Between the trimmed V and J ends, which lost 4 bases and 1 base, there was a span of 22 bases. The CDR3 is made up of 18 amino acids. Germline lookup yields CDR1 MGHRA and CDR2 YSYEKL.

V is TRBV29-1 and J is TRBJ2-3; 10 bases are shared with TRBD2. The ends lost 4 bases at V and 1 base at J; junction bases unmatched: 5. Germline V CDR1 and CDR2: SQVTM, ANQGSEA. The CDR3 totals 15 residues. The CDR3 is CSVARTSGRTDTQYF. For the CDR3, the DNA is TGCAGCGTTGCCCGGACTAGCGGACGCACAGATACGCAGTATTTT.

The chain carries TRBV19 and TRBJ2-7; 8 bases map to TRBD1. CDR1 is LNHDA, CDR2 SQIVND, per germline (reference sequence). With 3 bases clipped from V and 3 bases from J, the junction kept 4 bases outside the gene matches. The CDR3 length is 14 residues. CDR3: CASSMVGTGYEQYF. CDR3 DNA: TGTGCCAGTAGTATGGTTGGGACAGGCTACGAGCAGTACTTC.

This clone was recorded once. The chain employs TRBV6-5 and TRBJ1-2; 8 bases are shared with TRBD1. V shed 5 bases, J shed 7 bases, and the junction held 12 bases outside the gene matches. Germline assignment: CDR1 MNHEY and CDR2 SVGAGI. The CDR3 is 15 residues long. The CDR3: CASSAIDGQGSGYTF. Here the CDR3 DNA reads TGTGCCAGCAGTGCAATCGACGGACAGGGTTCTGGCTACACCTTC.

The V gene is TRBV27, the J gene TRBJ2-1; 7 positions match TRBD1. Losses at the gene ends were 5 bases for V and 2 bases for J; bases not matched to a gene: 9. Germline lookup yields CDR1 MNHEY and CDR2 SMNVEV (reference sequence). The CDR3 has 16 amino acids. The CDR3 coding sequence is TGTGCCAGCAGTCCGACAGGGACCATCCCCTACAATGAGCAGTTCTTC. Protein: CASSPTGTIPYNEQFF.

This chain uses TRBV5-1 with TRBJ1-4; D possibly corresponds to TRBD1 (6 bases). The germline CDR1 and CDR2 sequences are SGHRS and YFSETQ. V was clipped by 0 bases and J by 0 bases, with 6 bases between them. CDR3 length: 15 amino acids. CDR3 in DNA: TGCGCCAGCAGCTTGGGGACAGCAACTAATGAAAAACTGTTTTTT. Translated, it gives CASSLGTATNEKLFF.

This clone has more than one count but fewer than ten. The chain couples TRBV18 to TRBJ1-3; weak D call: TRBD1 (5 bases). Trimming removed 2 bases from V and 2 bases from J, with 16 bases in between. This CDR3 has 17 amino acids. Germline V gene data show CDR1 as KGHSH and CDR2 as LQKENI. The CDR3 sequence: CASSPFGGAGTGNTIYF. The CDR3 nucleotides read TGTGCCAGCTCACCATTCGGTGGGGCAGGGACTGGAAACACCATATATTTT.